This paragraph reports one TCR beta chain. CDR1 is LNHDA, CDR2 SQIVND, per germline (reference sequence). V dropped 3 bases and J dropped 3; count of bases not matched to a gene: 4. The CDR3 is 15 amino acids. The entry originates in a study of blood T cell repertoires in COVID-19. Generated by immunoSEQ multiplex PCR, the TCRdb table keeps only in-frame clones and is missing some. Of 75,000 to 80,000 clones in the sample, roughly 89% are singletons; the top ten hold about 5%. This TCR was recovered from a human donor in a cohort sampled during active COVID-19. Sequencing used peripheral blood. The V call is TRBV19, the J call TRBJ2-5; 10 bases match TRBD1. The CDR3 DNA follows: TGTGCCAGTAGTATCGAGGGGACAGGGGAAGAGACCCAGTACTTC. Translating it yields CASSIEGTGEETQYF.